The clone carrying this T cell receptor (beta chain) was found many times. Its antigen is unknown. At one end, the junction sequence differs from germline, possibly due to a read error. From germline, CDR1 is MGHRA and CDR2 YSYEKL. CDR3 size: 12 residues. The data belong to a study of CD8 T cells in ankylosing spondylitis. Study findings and constraints: Ankylosing spondylitis blood appeared to be characterized by a TCR beta motif of 8 or 9 highly homologous variants. The study looked at matched synovial fluid samples from ankylosing spondylitis patients. Disease-linked clones were reported to be significantly enriched there. Earlier authors reported some of these motif variants in reactive arthritis synovial fluid and blood.

Quantitative 5'-RACE was performed with molecular barcodes, and it yielded the TCR beta libraries. One entry per CDR3 protein, called by TCRdb with MiXCR from the 5' RACE reads. Of 190,000 or so distinct CDR3 sequences listed, 9.5% to 15% are singletons. This clonotype was obtained from a male donor with ankylosing spondylitis or in good health (not recorded which). The material sequenced was blood, either unsorted or a sorted T cell fraction (not recorded which). The gene calls are TRBV4-1 and TRBJ2-7, with D perhaps TRBD1 (6 bases). CDR3 region: CASSQEGGEQYF. CDR3 DNA: TGTGCCAGCAGCCAAGAAGGGGGCGAGCAGTACTTC.